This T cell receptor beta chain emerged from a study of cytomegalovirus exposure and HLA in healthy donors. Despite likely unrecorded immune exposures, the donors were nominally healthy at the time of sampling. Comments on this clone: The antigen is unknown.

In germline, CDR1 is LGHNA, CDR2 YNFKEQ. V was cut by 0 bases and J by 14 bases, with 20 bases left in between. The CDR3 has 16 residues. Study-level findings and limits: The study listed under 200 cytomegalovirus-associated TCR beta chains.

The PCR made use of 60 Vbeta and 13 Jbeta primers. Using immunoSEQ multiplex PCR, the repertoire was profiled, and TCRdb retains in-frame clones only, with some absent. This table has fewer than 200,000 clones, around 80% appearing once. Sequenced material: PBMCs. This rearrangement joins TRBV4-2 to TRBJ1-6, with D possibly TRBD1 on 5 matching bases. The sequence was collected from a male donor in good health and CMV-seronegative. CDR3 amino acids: CASSQDFGRASSALHF. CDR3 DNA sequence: TGTGCCAGCAGCCAAGATTTCGGCAGGGCGTCTTCGGCCCTCCACTTT.